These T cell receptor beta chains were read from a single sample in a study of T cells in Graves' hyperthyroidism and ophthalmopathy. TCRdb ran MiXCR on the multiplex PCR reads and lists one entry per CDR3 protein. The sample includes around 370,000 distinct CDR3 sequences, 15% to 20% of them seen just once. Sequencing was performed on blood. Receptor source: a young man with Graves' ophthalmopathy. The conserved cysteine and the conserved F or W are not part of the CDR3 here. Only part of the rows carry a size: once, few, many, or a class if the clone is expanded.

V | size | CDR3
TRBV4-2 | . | ASSLRADSPWNGYT
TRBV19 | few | ASSIPGDSNQPQH
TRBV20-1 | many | SARAGTRGDEQF
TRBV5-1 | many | ASSPRTSGGTRFYEQY
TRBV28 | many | ASSIGTPSSYEQY
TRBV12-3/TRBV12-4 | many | ASSLGHTEAF
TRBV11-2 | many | ASSPSRGEQF
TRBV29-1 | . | RAFKVETQY
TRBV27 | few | ASSPRTARRSATNEKLF
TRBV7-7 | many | ASSADRNTEAF
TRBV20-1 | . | SASGGRSVDEQF
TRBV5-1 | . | ASSFGLAWTGELF
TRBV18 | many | ASSPPERGGF
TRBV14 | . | ASSRDFLNTGELF
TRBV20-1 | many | SAGGLAGSVDTQY
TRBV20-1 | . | SARDLGRRFGYT
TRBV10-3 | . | AISTYPGTGSTEAF
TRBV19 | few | ASSMWGAGELF
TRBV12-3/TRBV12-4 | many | ASRALESTEAF
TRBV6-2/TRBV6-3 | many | ASSYRDNYGYT